This TCR beta chain was documented in a study of cytomegalovirus exposure and HLA in healthy donors. TCRdb's table, derived via immunoSEQ multiplex PCR, lists solely in-frame clones and lacks some. The sample has 130,000 to 150,000 clones, roughly 87% seen once; the top ten hold less than 5.5%. Germline CDR1 and CDR2: MDHEN and SYDVKM. The CDR3 has 13 residues. The V end lost 8 bases, the J end lost 0 bases, and 8 bases lay between the germline ends. The specimen was PBMCs. The chain uses TRBV28 and TRBJ1-5, with D unresolved. This TCR came from a man younger than 35 in good health and CMV-seropositive. The CDR3 DNA follows: TGTGCCAGCTCGAGGGATAGCAATCAGCCCCAGCATTTT. Translating it yields CASSRDSNQPQHF.